The table lists the clone carrying this TCR beta chain with a count of one. This sample was taken from a study of CD8 T cells in Susac syndrome. Bulk CD8+ and CD4+ cells came from magnetic negative isolation; CD8+ TEMRA by FACS. With 3 bases removed from V and 6 bases from J, the gap between germline ends came to 17 bases. The CDR3 runs to 14 residues. Looked up from germline, CDR1 is GTSNPN and CDR2 is SVGIG (reference sequence). An amount of RNA that ranged from roughly 0.5 to 1 ug was reverse transcribed with random hexamers. TCRdb analysed the immunoSEQ multiplex PCR reads with MiXCR anew, one entry per CDR3 protein. The sample includes roughly 330,000 distinct CDR3 sequences, around 92% of them seen just once.

The genes are TRBV30 and TRBJ1-1; D is uncertain. What was sequenced was CD4+ T cells from PBMCs. This sequence was found in a human donor with multiple sclerosis. CDR3 region: CAWSSRARGPEAFF. The DNA of the CDR3 is TGTGCCTGGAGCTCGAGGGCCCGAGGTCCTGAAGCTTTCTTT.